A single sample gave rise to the 21 T cell receptor beta chains below, sequenced in a study of blood T cell repertoires in COVID-19. TCRdb keeps only in-frame clones here, not all; method: immunoSEQ multiplex PCR. The repertoire includes roughly 100,000 clones, about four fifths of them detected once, and around 9.5% sits in the top ten. Sequencing input: peripheral blood. These receptor sequences come from a man aged 35-49 years with active or convalescent COVID-19.

The J gene is TRBJ2-7, the V gene TRBV6-2 or TRBV6-3, with 9 bases aligning to TRBD1. This CDR3 is built from 15 residues. The trim removed 5 bases at V and 2 bases at J, leaving 7 bases unmatched. The germline CDR1 and CDR2 sequences are MNHEY and SVGEGT. DNA for the CDR3: TGTGCCAGCAGTCCGACCGGGACAGGGACCTACGAGCAGTACTTC. Protein sequence: CASSPTGTGTYEQYF.

This chain links TRBV19 with TRBJ1-3; D unclear. The V end was cut by 0 bases, the J end by 0 bases, with 9 bases between. The CDR3 has 16 amino acids. Germline V gene sequence: CDR1 LNHDA, CDR2 SQIVND (reference sequence). The CDR3 spells CASSIERGLSGNTIYF. CDR3 nucleotide sequence: TGTGCCAGTAGTATAGAACGGGGTCTCTCTGGAAACACCATATATTTT.

CDR3 in DNA: TGTGCCAGCAGCTTGGCGGGAGCAGGGAGAAACGAGCAGTACTTC. Translation: CASSLAGAGRNEQYF. V gene TRBV5-4 combines with J gene TRBJ2-7, with D possibly matching TRBD2 (6 bases). Per the germline V gene, CDR1 is SGHNT and CDR2 is YYREEE (reference sequence). The V end lost 0 bases, the J end lost 5 bases, and 15 bases lay between the germline ends. This CDR3 is 15 amino acids long.

V gene TRBV5-5 combines with J gene TRBJ2-7, with 9 bases fitting TRBD1. The V segment lost 7 bases and the J segment 2 bases; nucleotides outside the gene matches: 4. The CDR3 is made up of 13 amino acids. Germline CDR1 SGHKS, CDR2 YYEKEE (reference sequence). The CDR3 loop is CASRRQGAYEQYF. The CDR3 nucleotides are TGTGCCAGCCGCCGACAGGGGGCCTACGAGCAGTACTTC. Using reference TRBV5-5 and TRBJ2-7 for the parts outside the CDR3, the full variable domain is DAGVTQSPTHLIKTRGQQVTLRCSPISGHKSVSWYQQVLGQGPQFIFQYYEKEERGRGNFPDRFSARQFPNYSSELNVNALLLGDSALYLCASRRQGAYEQYFGPGTRLTVT.

The chain uses TRBV19 and TRBJ2-2; no definite D call. The germline V gene has CDR1 LNHDA and CDR2 SQIVND (reference sequence). This CDR3 contains 12 residues. The germline V and J ends were trimmed by 0 bases and 9 bases, with 5 bases remaining between them. For the CDR3, the DNA is TGTGCCAGTAGTATAGATGTCAGGGAGCTGTTTTTT. It translates to CASSIDVRELFF. Combining the CDR3 with reference TRBV19 and TRBJ2-2 gives the whole variable domain DGGITQSPKYLFRKEGQNVTLSCEQNLNHDAMYWYRQDPGQGLRLIYYSQIVNDFQKGDIAEGYSVSREKKESFPLTVTSAQKNPTAFYLCASSIDVRELFFGEGSRLTVL.

This clone has more than one count but fewer than ten. The rearrangement joins TRBV2 to TRBJ1-5; D possibly corresponds to TRBD1 (5 bases). The CDR3 loop spans 15 amino acids. V lost 2 bases and J lost 7, with 15 bases in between. CDR1 is SNHLY and CDR2 is FYNNEI in the germline V gene. This CDR3 is CASSEQGQVWQPQHF. CDR3 sequence (DNA): TGTGCCAGCAGTGAACAGGGCCAGGTCTGGCAGCCCCAGCATTTT.

The genes are TRBV12-5 and TRBJ2-5; D gene unclear. Trimming shortened V by 6 bases and J by 4 bases, and 6 bases separated the two germline ends. CDR3 length equals 11 residues. The germline V gene has CDR1 LGHNT and CDR2 FRNRAP. The CDR3 reads CASGQVETQYF. As DNA, the CDR3 is TGTGCTAGTGGGCAGGTAGAGACCCAGTACTTC.

This chain uses TRBV15 with TRBJ1-4, with D hard to call. Trimming stripped 1 base from V and 4 bases from J, with 13 bases between. The CDR3 is made up of 16 amino acids. Per the germline V gene, CDR1 is LNHNV and CDR2 is YYDKDF (reference sequence). The CDR3 coding sequence is TGTGCCACCAGCAGAGGGTCGGGCGGGCGTAATGAAAAACTGTTTTTT. Translated: CATSRGSGGRNEKLFF.

The chain uses TRBV5-1 and TRBJ1-6; D perhaps matches TRBD1 (6 bases). Germline loops: CDR1 SGHRS, CDR2 YFSETQ. The CDR3 has 14 amino acids. V lost 5 bases and J lost 5, with 11 bases in between. The CDR3 loop reads CASRRDTNNSPLHF. In DNA form, the CDR3 reads TGCGCCAGCAGAAGGGACACAAATAATTCACCCCTCCACTTT.

The CDR3 DNA reads TGTGCCAGTAGTATCCAGCGGGGGCCCCAAGAGACCCAGTACTTC. Protein sequence: CASSIQRGPQETQYF. This chain links TRBV19 with TRBJ2-5; 8 nucleotides line up with TRBD2. V lost 3 bases, J lost 1 base, and 4 bases stayed unmatched. Germline CDR1 and CDR2: LNHDA and SQIVND (reference sequence). This CDR3 is 15 amino acids long.

The chain recombines TRBV10-3 with TRBJ1-2; D not resolved. This CDR3 contains 13 residues. The germline V and J ends were trimmed by 10 bases and 1 base, with 13 bases remaining between them. CDR1 and CDR2 from the germline V gene are ENHRY and SYGVKD. In nucleotides, the CDR3 is TGTGCCAGTAGATCCCCGGGTAACTATGGCTACACCTTC. Amino acids: CASRSPGNYGYTF.

In this sample, this clone turned up a few times. The rearrangement uses TRBV5-1 and TRBJ2-5; 11 nucleotides match TRBD2. The CDR3 loop spans 16 amino acids. With V trimmed by 2 bases and J by 4 bases, 7 bases remained unmatched. Per the germline V gene, CDR1 is SGHRS and CDR2 is YFSETQ. CDR3: CASSLNLAGGPETQYF. The CDR3 DNA reads TGCGCCAGCAGCTTAAATTTAGCGGGGGGGCCAGAGACCCAGTACTTC.

The rearrangement links TRBV11-3 to TRBJ2-1; 8 positions match TRBD2. The germline CDR1 and CDR2 sequences are SGHNT and YENEEA. The CDR3 has 15 amino acids. Losses at the gene ends were 3 bases for V and 2 bases for J; bases not matched to a gene: 3. This CDR3 reads CASSFTGGPYNEQFF. For the CDR3, the DNA is TGTGCCAGCAGCTTCACGGGGGGGCCCTACAATGAGCAGTTCTTC.

The chain combines TRBV6-6 with TRBJ1-1; no clear D. Germline CDR1 reads MNHNY; CDR2 reads SVGAGI (reference sequence). Trimming removed 7 bases from V and 3 bases from J, with 15 bases in between. This CDR3 comprises 14 residues. The CDR3 is CASIPRDSDTEAFF. The CDR3 DNA sequence: TGTGCCAGCATCCCCCGGGATTCGGACACTGAAGCTTTCTTT.

V usage is TRBV10-3 and J usage is TRBJ2-5; TRBD2 matches at 7 bases. Trimming cost V 6 bases and J 1 base; bases outside gene matches: 5. The CDR3 spans 14 residues. Germline loops: CDR1 ENHRY, CDR2 SYGVKD. The CDR3 coding sequence is TGTGCCATCAGCCCACGGGGGGTCCAAGAGACCCAGTACTTC. Translation gives CAISPRGVQETQYF.

This rearrangement joins TRBV5-1 to TRBJ2-5; perhaps TRBD1 as D (5 bases). Trimming removed 2 bases at V and 5 bases at J, with 19 bases between. CDR1 and CDR2 (germline): SGHRS, YFSETQ. The CDR3 spans 16 residues. CDR3 amino acids: CASSLRPQGITETQYF. The DNA for the CDR3 is TGCGCCAGCAGCTTACGGCCTCAGGGTATTACGGAGACCCAGTACTTC.

This rearrangement joins TRBV11-2 to TRBJ2-1; 7 positions agree with TRBD1. With 5 bases clipped from V and 4 bases from J, the junction kept 8 bases outside the gene matches. Germline V lookup: CDR1 SGHAT, CDR2 FQNNGV. This CDR3 is built from 15 residues. Here the CDR3 DNA reads TGTGCCAGCAGCGGAGTCCGGGACAGTTACAATGAGCAGTTCTTC. Its translation is CASSGVRDSYNEQFF.

The CDR3 DNA sequence: TGTGCCACCAGCAGACCCACCCTGGAAGCGGGGGGGCGAGAGCAGTACTTC. This translates into CATSRPTLEAGGREQYF. The rearrangement joins TRBV15 to TRBJ2-7; 10 bases are a match to TRBD2. CDR1 and CDR2 from the germline V gene are LNHNV and YYDKDF (reference sequence). This CDR3 spans 17 amino acids. Unmatched junction bases numbered 14, after V lost 2 bases and J lost 7 bases. Variable domain in full (rest from reference TRBV15 and TRBJ2-7): DAMVIQNPRYQVTQFGKPVTLSCSQTLNHNVMYWYQQKSSQAPKLLFHYYDKDFNNEADTPDNFQSRRPNTSFCFLDIRSPGLGDTAMYLCATSRPTLEAGGREQYFGPGTRLTVT.

This clone appeared once. This sequence joins TRBV12-3 or TRBV12-4 and TRBJ1-5; D gene ambiguous. V lost 3 bases to trimming and J lost 7 bases, with 10 bases between them. The CDR3 runs 13 residues. CDR3 nucleotide sequence: TGTGCCAGCAGTTTGGAGGGTTGGCAGCCCCAGCATTTT. Translating gives CASSLEGWQPQHF.

This clone rates as medium-sized. V is TRBV4-3 and J is TRBJ1-1; D may be TRBD1 (5 bases). The germline V and J ends were trimmed by 5 bases and 4 bases, with 17 bases remaining between them. CDR1 and CDR2 from the germline V gene are LGHNA and YSLEER. This CDR3 has 15 residues. CDR3 residues: CASSTNTGEFTEAFF. CDR3 sequence (DNA): TGCGCCAGCAGCACCAACACGGGGGAGTTCACTGAAGCTTTCTTT.

This sequence joins TRBV29-1 and TRBJ1-2, with 10 bases identical to TRBD1. CDR3 length: 13 residues. The germline V gene encodes CDR1 SQVTM and CDR2 ANQGSEA. V was clipped by 6 bases and J by 8 bases; unmatched bases: 9. CDR3 DNA sequence: TGCAGCGTAGACACCGGGACAGGGGAGGGCTACACCTTC. Translating it yields CSVDTGTGEGYTF.